This TCR beta chain was captured in a study of blood T cell repertoires in COVID-19. Overall study: Sites in the United States, Italy and Spain provided acute and convalescent COVID-19 samples. From T cells, B-cell-depleted T cells, or PBMCs came the material, which was cDNA or gDNA.

Source study methods: Estimation of nucleated cell counts was performed using reference gene primer amplification. Using immunoSEQ multiplex PCR, the repertoire was profiled, and TCRdb retains in-frame clones only, with some absent. The V and J calls and clone size come from that table; D and trimming were worked out from the DNA. The sample lists more than 90,000 clones; around 80% were seen once. The V end was cut by 1 base, the J end by 0 bases, with 13 bases between. This CDR3 is 17 amino acids long. CDR1 and CDR2 from the germline V gene are SGHAT and FQNNGV. V gene TRBV11-2 combines with J gene TRBJ1-3; no clear D gene. The material sequenced was peripheral blood. The sequence was collected from a man aged 80 or over with acute or convalescent COVID-19. The CDR3 here is CASSLARRANSGNTIYF. DNA of the CDR3: TGTGCCAGCAGCTTAGCAAGGAGGGCCAACTCTGGAAACACCATATATTTT.